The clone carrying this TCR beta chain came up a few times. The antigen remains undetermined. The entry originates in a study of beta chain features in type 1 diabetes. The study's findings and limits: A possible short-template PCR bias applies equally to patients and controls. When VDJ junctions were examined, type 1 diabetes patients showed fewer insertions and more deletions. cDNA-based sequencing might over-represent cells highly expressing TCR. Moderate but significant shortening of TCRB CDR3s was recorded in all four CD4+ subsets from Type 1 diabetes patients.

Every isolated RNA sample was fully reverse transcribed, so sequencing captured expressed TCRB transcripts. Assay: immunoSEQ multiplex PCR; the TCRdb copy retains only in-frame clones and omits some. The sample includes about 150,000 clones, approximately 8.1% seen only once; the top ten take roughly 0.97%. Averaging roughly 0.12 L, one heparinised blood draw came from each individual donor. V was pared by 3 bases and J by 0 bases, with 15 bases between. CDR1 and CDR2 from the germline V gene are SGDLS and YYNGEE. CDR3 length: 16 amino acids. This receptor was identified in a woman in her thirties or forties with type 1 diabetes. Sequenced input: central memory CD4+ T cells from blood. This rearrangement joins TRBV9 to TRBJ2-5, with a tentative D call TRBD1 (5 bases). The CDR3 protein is CASSAMGLLYQETQYF. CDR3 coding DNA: TGTGCCAGCAGCGCCATGGGGCTCTTGTACCAAGAGACCCAGTACTTC.